What follows describes a single TCR beta chain. This table comes from immunoSEQ multiplex PCR, and its TCRdb copy is limited to in-frame clones, with some not included. The sample lists around 35,000 clones; 82% were seen once. The data originate from a study of PD-L1 blockade in urothelial cancer. Study-level information: Of roughly 30 patients, about 24 were males with bladder-origin urothelial cancer.

Germline assignment: CDR1 SGHVS and CDR2 FNYEAQ. Trimming at V came to 5 bases and at J to 5 bases, leaving 8 bases not matched to a gene. The CDR3 totals 17 residues. Source: PBMCs, taken around atezolizumab (anti-PD-L1) treatment. The source is a man in his 60s with urothelial cancer. The rearrangement uses TRBV7-6 and TRBJ2-3; 15 bases line up with TRBD2. CDR3 region: CASSPRTSGGAGDTQYF. CDR3 bases: TGTGCCAGCAGCCCGCGGACTAGCGGGGGGGCTGGAGATACGCAGTATTTT. Full variable domain (missing parts from reference TRBV7-6 and TRBJ2-3): GAGVSQSPRYKVTKRGQDVALRCDPISGHVSLYWYRQALGQGPEFLTYFNYEAQQDKSGLPNDRFSAERPEGSISTLTIQRTEQRDSAMYRCASSPRTSGGAGDTQYFGPGTRLTVL.